These 16 T cell receptor beta chains were all obtained from the same sample, sequenced in a study of blood T cell repertoires in COVID-19 (TCRdb year 2020). The library was built by means of the immunoSEQ multiplex PCR assay. TCRdb retrieved this table from immuneACCESS and kept in-frame rearrangements only. Not all clones are present; in checked studies, unresolved V genes account for under half, and no reason is known for the remainder. For this sample there are 100,000 or so clones; roughly 79% appear just once. The biggest ten clones account for under 35% of the sample. Sequencing input: peripheral blood. Every receptor here comes from a man between 70 and 80 years old with active or convalescent COVID-19.

The genes are TRBV4-1 and TRBJ2-7; 10 bases are a match to TRBD2. CDR1 and CDR2 (germline): MGHRA, YSYEKL. The CDR3 runs to 15 residues. J was trimmed by 5 bases and V by 1 base; bases with no gene match: 5. The CDR3 DNA is TGCGCCAGCAGCCAAGGGCTAGCGGGAGCCCACGAGCAGTACTTC. It encodes CASSQGLAGAHEQYF.

The CDR3 DNA is TGTGCCACGACTCCAGGGACTCTCTACAATGAGCAGTTCTTC. As protein: CATTPGTLYNEQFF. The chain joins TRBV6-5 to TRBJ2-1, with D perhaps TRBD2 (6 bases). Germline loops: CDR1 MNHEY, CDR2 SVGAGI. CDR3 length: 14 amino acids. Trimming cost V 10 bases and J 3 bases, with 16 bases left between them.

V and J are TRBV27 and TRBJ2-2; D perhaps matches TRBD2 (6 bases). V lost 1 base to trimming and J lost 7 bases, with 10 bases between them. Per the germline V gene, CDR1 is MNHEY and CDR2 is SMNVEV (reference sequence). The CDR3 covers 14 residues. In nucleotides, the CDR3 is TGTGCCAGCAGTTTATTCAGGGAGGACGGGGAGCTGTTTTTT. Its protein product is CASSLFREDGELFF.

The rearrangement uses TRBV2 and TRBJ1-5; D not certain. Germline V lookup: CDR1 SNHLY, CDR2 FYNNEI. V gave up 5 bases and J gave up 0 bases, with 11 bases separating them. There are 15 residues in the CDR3. Written as DNA, the CDR3 is TGTGCCAGCAGTTCGACACCCTATAGCAATCAGCCCCAGCATTTT. It yields the protein CASSSTPYSNQPQHF.

This rearrangement joins TRBV7-2 to TRBJ1-5; a weak D match, TRBD1 (6 bases). In germline, CDR1 is SGHTA, CDR2 FQGNSA. The germline V and J ends were trimmed by 4 bases and 2 bases, with 15 bases remaining between them. This CDR3 contains 16 residues. CDR3 protein: CASSSFQGNRNQPQHF. The CDR3 region has the DNA TGTGCCAGCAGCTCATTCCAGGGGAACCGCAATCAGCCCCAGCATTTT.

The CDR3 loop is CASSYAGGYGYTF. The CDR3, as DNA: TGTGCCAGCAGTTATGCAGGAGGCTATGGCTACACCTTC. This chain links TRBV12-3 or TRBV12-4 with TRBJ1-2, with no clear D. The CDR3 extends over 13 amino acids. Trimming took off 4 bases at V and 4 bases at J, with 10 bases between the two ends.

The chain couples TRBV7-2 to TRBJ2-2; 11 bases agree with TRBD1. The CDR3 is 19 amino acids. Germline values: CDR1 SGHTA, CDR2 FQGNSA. Trimming at V came to 3 bases and at J to 7 bases, leaving 16 bases not matched to a gene. The CDR3 DNA follows: TGTGCCAGCAGCTTTTTAGTCCCTGCGGGACAGGGGGTCGTCGGGGAGCTGTTTTTT. It is translated as CASSFLVPAGQGVVGELFF. Drawing the rest from reference TRBV7-2 and TRBJ2-2, the complete variable domain is GAGVSQSPSNKVTEKGKDVELRCDPISGHTALYWYRQSLGQGLEFLIYFQGNSAPDKSGLPSDRFSAERTGGSVSTLTIQRTQQEDSAVYLCASSFLVPAGQGVVGELFFGEGSRLTVL.

This chain links TRBV5-1 with TRBJ2-1, with D perhaps TRBD1 (6 bases). The germline gives CDR1 SGHRS, CDR2 YFSETQ. V was pared by 4 bases and J by 0 bases, with 11 bases between. The CDR3 contains 15 residues. The CDR3 DNA follows: TGCGCCAGCAGCCCCAGGGGCGACTCCTACAATGAGCAGTTCTTC. Translating it yields CASSPRGDSYNEQFF.

The chain employs TRBV7-2 and TRBJ2-5, with 7 bases that match TRBD2. The CDR3 is 15 residues long. Germline loops: CDR1 SGHTA, CDR2 FQGNSA. The J segment lost 1 base and the V segment lost 3 bases, leaving 5 bases of the junction unmatched. Here the CDR3 DNA reads TGTGCCAGCAGCTTTTCTAGCGGAGCCCAAGAGACCCAGTACTTC. Translation gives CASSFSSGAQETQYF.

This clone was counted only a few times. This chain uses TRBV30 with TRBJ1-5, with 10 bases identical to TRBD1. Looked up from germline, CDR1 is GTSNPN and CDR2 is SVGIG (reference sequence). The CDR3 totals 14 residues. Trimming took 5 bases from V and 6 from J; bases not matched to a gene: 7. This CDR3 is CAWAAGTGAQPQHF. CDR3 nucleotide sequence: TGTGCCTGGGCGGCAGGGACAGGGGCTCAGCCCCAGCATTTT.

This chain connects TRBV5-1 to TRBJ1-3, with D perhaps matching TRBD1 (6 bases). CDR1 is SGHRS and CDR2 is YFSETQ in the germline V gene. V lost 4 bases and J lost 0, with 14 bases in between. The CDR3 is 16 amino acids. The CDR3 nucleotides are TGCGCCAGCAGCAAAGAATCGACAGGCTCTGGAAACACCATATATTTT. It yields the protein CASSKESTGSGNTIYF.

The chain combines TRBV2 with TRBJ2-2, with 7 bases aligning to TRBD2. Germline assignment: CDR1 SNHLY and CDR2 FYNNEI. The CDR3 has 14 residues. V dropped 4 bases and J dropped 7; count of bases not matched to a gene: 6. In DNA form, the CDR3 reads TGTGCCAGCAGTGTTGCGGGGGAGAACGGGGAGCTGTTTTTT. Translating it yields CASSVAGENGELFF.

The chain combines TRBV15 with TRBJ2-3, with D tentatively TRBD2 (5 bases). Trimming removed 6 bases from V and 4 bases from J, with 11 bases in between. The length of the CDR3 is 13 residues. Germline V lookup: CDR1 LNHNV, CDR2 YYDKDF (reference sequence). CDR3 in DNA: TGTGCCACCAGTCGAGCCGGGGCAGATACGCAGTATTTT. This codes for CATSRAGADTQYF.

This clone was seen once. The chain uses TRBV5-4 and TRBJ2-7; a weak D match, TRBD2 (6 bases). Germline-derived CDR1 and CDR2 are SGHNT and YYREEE (reference sequence). CDR3 size: 14 residues. V lost 1 base to trimming and J lost 5 bases, with 13 bases between them. CDR3 amino acids: CASSLRGGVNEQYF. CDR3 bases: TGTGCCAGCAGCTTGCGGGGCGGGGTCAACGAGCAGTACTTC.

V gene TRBV7-3 combines with J gene TRBJ1-1; D perhaps matches TRBD1 (5 bases). Germline V gene sequence: CDR1 SGHTA, CDR2 FQGTGA. The CDR3 totals 13 residues. V shed 5 bases and J shed 5 bases, with 12 bases lying between them. Written as DNA, the CDR3 is TGTGCCAGCAGCCAAACGGGGGAAACTGAAGCTTTCTTT. Protein product: CASSQTGETEAFF.

This clone has only one observation. The CDR3, as DNA: TGTGCCAGCAGCTTCAGGGGGAGCACAGATACGCAGTATTTT. Its protein product is CASSFRGSTDTQYF. The chain is built from TRBV5-4 and TRBJ2-3; 7 bases are a match to TRBD1. The junction had 0 bases not matched to a gene; V was cut back by 2 bases and J by 0 bases. CDR3 length: 14 amino acids. The germline V gene encodes CDR1 SGHNT and CDR2 YYREEE (reference sequence).